A selection of T cell receptor beta chains follows, all from one sample in a study of shared clonotypes between healthy human individuals. Libraries were prepared by immunoSEQ multiplex PCR; TCRdb keeps only in-frame clonotypes and omits some of them. The repertoire holds some 660,000 clones, with around 73% as singletons. Material for sequencing was memory CD4+ T cells sorted from blood. All receptors derive from a woman aged 25 to 39 in good health. The CDR3 runs from the conserved cysteine through the conserved F or W. The order of the fields is clone size, V gene, J gene, D gene, CDR3 DNA, CDR3 protein. D genes are given only for firm matches. Some rows mark clone size as missing; the rest say once, few, many or name a class of expanded clone.

>few|TRBV7-9|TRBJ2-2|NA
TGTGCCAGCACCAAACCTTTGGGGGGCGCTTACACCGGGGAGCTGTTTTTT
CASTKPLGGAYTGELFF
>NA|TRBV2|TRBJ2-2|TRBD2
TGTGCCAGCAGTAGGACTAGCGGGCAGGGCGGGGAGCTGTTTTTT
CASSRTSGQGGELFF
>few|TRBV19|TRBJ1-5|NA
TGTGCCAGTAGTAGGCTGGGATTTCAGCCCCAGCATTTT
CASSRLGFQPQHF
>NA|TRBV6-1|TRBJ1-1|NA
TGTGCCAGCTCAAAACAATCGAACACTGAAGCTTTCTTT
CASSKQSNTEAFF
>NA|TRBV2|TRBJ1-5|NA
TGTGCCAGCAGTTTCGGGGGCAATCAGCCCCAGCATTTT
CASSFGGNQPQHF
>NA|TRBV19|TRBJ1-6|NA
TGTGCCAGTAGTCGGTCGCAGGGAGTGAACGGTTCACCCCTCCACTTT
CASSRSQGVNGSPLHF
>NA|TRBV19|TRBJ2-1|NA
TGTGCCAGTAGTATATCGGCTATTGGCGGGTCCCCCTACAATGAGCAGTTCTTC
CASSISAIGGSPYNEQFF
>NA|TRBV10-1|TRBJ1-1|NA
TGCGCCAGCAGTGAGTCAGATTGGGCTGAAGCTTTCTTT
CASSESDWAEAFF
>NA|TRBV1|TRBJ1-5|NA
TGCACCAGCAGCCGACCGGGACTACCCAGCAATCAGCCCCAGCATTTT
CTSSRPGLPSNQPQHF
>NA|TRBV19|TRBJ2-3|NA
TGTGCCAGTAGTATAGGTGGGGCGCATACAGATACGCAGTATTTT
CASSIGGAHTDTQYF
>many|TRBV14|TRBJ2-7|TRBD1
TGTGCCAGCAGCGACTCGACAGGGCCGAAAAAGCAGTACTTC
CASSDSTGPKKQYF
>few|TRBV20-1|TRBJ1-1|NA
TGCAGTGCTAGCGGGGAATCTGAAGCTTTCTTT
CSASGESEAFF
>NA|TRBV13|TRBJ2-7|NA
TGTGCCAGCAGCCGCGTCGGGCAGCCAGCCTACGAGCAGTACTTC
CASSRVGQPAYEQYF
>NA|TRBV5-1|TRBJ2-2|NA
TGCGCCAGCAGCTTGGATGGGGGCCCGCCAACCGGGGAGCTGTTTTTT
CASSLDGGPPTGELFF
>few|TRBV11-2|TRBJ2-3|NA
TGTGCCAGCAGCTTGATTGGGACTTACACAGATACGCAGTATTTT
CASSLIGTYTDTQYF
>few|TRBV11-2|TRBJ2-7|TRBD2
TGTGCCAGCAGCTTATCTGGCGGGAGCTCCTACGAGCAGTACTTC
CASSLSGGSSYEQYF
>once|TRBV30|TRBJ1-6|NA
TGTGCCTGGAGTAATGATGGTTGGGGTTCACCCCTCCACTTT
CAWSNDGWGSPLHF
>NA|TRBV19|TRBJ2-5|TRBD2
TGTGCCAGTAGTACGGAGGGGACTACACAAGAGACCCAGTACTTC
CASSTEGTTQETQYF
>NA|TRBV6-5|TRBJ1-2|NA
TGTGCCCACAGACAGGCCCCGGGCTATGGCTACACCTTC
CAHRQAPGYGYTF
>NA|TRBV28|TRBJ1-5|NA
TGTGCCAGCAGTTTGGCGATCAAGCCCCAGCATTTT
CASSLAIKPQHF
>NA|TRBV25-1|TRBJ1-4|TRBD1
TGTGCCAGCAGTCGACAGGGGAATGAAAAACTGTTTTTT
CASSRQGNEKLFF
>NA|TRBV5-8|TRBJ1-5|NA
TGTGCCAGCAGCACCAGTGATCAGCCCCAGCATTTT
CASSTSDQPQHF
>NA|TRBV5-4|TRBJ2-3|TRBD2
TGTGCCAGCAGCTTAGCGGGAGGGGCAGATACGCAGTATTTT
CASSLAGGADTQYF
>NA|TRBV6-1|TRBJ1-5|NA
TGTGCCAGCAGTGAGATGTTGTTGGGGAATCAGCCCCAGCATTTT
CASSEMLLGNQPQHF
>NA|TRBV7-2|TRBJ2-6|NA
TGTGCCAGCATCCCCGGACCGAGCCGTGCCAACGTCCTGACTTTC
CASIPGPSRANVLTF
>NA|TRBV30|TRBJ1-1|NA
TGTGCCTGGAGTCTTCAGGAGAACACTGAAGCTTTCTTT
CAWSLQENTEAFF
>NA|TRBV6-5|TRBJ1-2|TRBD1
TGTGCCAGCACTACAGGGGGGAACTATGGCTACACCTTC
CASTTGGNYGYTF
>NA|TRBV5-4|TRBJ2-2|NA
TGTGCCAGCAGCTTGTTTCAGGCGAACACCGGGGAGCTGTTTTTT
CASSLFQANTGELFF
>once|TRBV20-1|TRBJ2-5|NA
TGCAGTGCTCCACTGACCGAGACCCAGTACTTC
CSAPLTETQYF
>NA|TRBV21-1|TRBJ2-7|NA
TGTGCCAGCAGCAAATTTTCGGGTCCCCTCTCCTACGAGCAGTACTTC
CASSKFSGPLSYEQYF
>NA|TRBV7-9|TRBJ2-2|TRBD2
TGTGCCAGCAACACCGGGACTAGCTTGGGCGGGGAGCTGTTTTTT
CASNTGTSLGGELFF
>NA|TRBV28|TRBJ1-1|NA
TGTGCCAGCAGTTCTACCCCAAGGAACACTGAAGCTTTCTTT
CASSSTPRNTEAFF
>NA|TRBV4-2|TRBJ2-7|TRBD2
TGTGCCAGCAGCCAAGTAGGGACTAGCGGCTCCTACGAGCAGTACTTC
CASSQVGTSGSYEQYF
>NA|TRBV15|TRBJ1-4|NA
TGTGCCACCAGCAGAGCTACAGGGCCAACTAATGAAAAACTGTTTTTT
CATSRATGPTNEKLFF
>NA|TRBV10-3|TRBJ2-6|TRBD1
TGTGCCATCAGGGGGGACAGGTCAAACTCTGGGGCCAACGTCCTGACTTTC
CAIRGDRSNSGANVLTF
>once|TRBV5-1|TRBJ1-1|TRBD1
TGCGCCAGCAGCACGGGGACAGGATTGAACACTGAAGCTTTCTTT
CASSTGTGLNTEAFF
>NA|TRBV7-6|TRBJ1-4|NA
TGTGCCAGCAGCTTAGAGCGGCTTGGGGAAAAACTGTTTTTT
CASSLERLGEKLFF
>NA|TRBV11-2|TRBJ2-3|NA
TGTGCCAGCAGCCTCAGGGGTGGTACGCAGTATTTT
CASSLRGGTQYF
>NA|TRBV19|TRBJ2-1|NA
TGTGCCAGTAGTATAGTTGCACGGAATGAGCAGTTCTTC
CASSIVARNEQFF
>NA|TRBV7-9|TRBJ1-1|NA
TGTGCCAGCAGCTTAAGCATGAACACTGAAGCTTTCTTT
CASSLSMNTEAFF
>NA|TRBV7-2|TRBJ2-7|NA
TGTGCCAGCAGCTTTACGGGAGTAGCGACCAGACTGGGCGAGCAGTACTTC
CASSFTGVATRLGEQYF
>NA|TRBV20-1|TRBJ2-1|TRBD2
TGCAGTGCTCTAAGGTCTAGCGGTCAGTTCTTC
CSALRSSGQFF
>NA|TRBV6-5|TRBJ2-7|NA
TGTGCCAGCAGTTACTCGTCAGGGGAGAGGAACGAGCAGTACTTC
CASSYSSGERNEQYF
>NA|TRBV7-2|TRBJ2-7|NA
TGTGCCAGCAGCCAACGGGGACTCCTCTACGAGCAGTACTTC
CASSQRGLLYEQYF
>NA|TRBV18|TRBJ2-5|TRBD2
TGTGCCAGCTCACCAAATAGTATCGGGGTGGCGGGAGCACAAGAGACCCAGTACTTC
CASSPNSIGVAGAQETQYF
>NA|TRBV18|TRBJ2-3|NA
TGTGCCAGCTCACCACCTGTGGGAGCTGGCACAGATACGCAGTATTTT
CASSPPVGAGTDTQYF
>few|TRBV18|TRBJ1-5|NA
TGTGCCAGCTCACGATACCGGGACCGGGGGGGCAATCAGCCCCAGCATTTT
CASSRYRDRGGNQPQHF
>few|TRBV28|TRBJ2-7|NA
TGTGCCAGCCTGCCGGCGAAGTCCTACGAGCAGTACTTC
CASLPAKSYEQYF
>few|TRBV5-1|TRBJ2-5|NA
TGCGCCAGCAGCCCAGATGGGGAGGTACAAGAGACCCAGTACTTC
CASSPDGEVQETQYF
>NA|TRBV14|TRBJ2-7|TRBD1
TGTGCCAGCAGCTGGGGCAGGGGGATTACGTACGAGCAGTACTTC
CASSWGRGITYEQYF
>NA|TRBV5-1|TRBJ1-1|TRBD1
TGCGCCAGCAGCTACGGACAGGGGGCGGTCACTGAAGCTTTCTTT
CASSYGQGAVTEAFF
>NA|TRBV2|TRBJ2-3|NA
TGTGCCAGCAGTCAGAGCGGGCGGACAGATACGCAGTATTTT
CASSQSGRTDTQYF